This TCR beta chain was obtained from a study of response to subunit inactivated influenza vaccine. Overall study findings and caveats: The authors suggested that few new T cells are recruited per seasonal influenza vaccination.

This clonotype was counted at least ten times. Its cognate antigen is unknown. The CDR3 is 16 residues long. TCRdb used MiXCR to reprocess the RT-PCR reads, holding one entry per CDR3 protein. This sample has over 400,000 distinct CDR3 sequences, with roughly 11% found just once. The rearrangement joins TRBV21-1 to TRBJ2-1; the table's D call of TRBD1 was not tested on the DNA. TRBV21-1 is listed as a pseudogene. Specimen: PBMCs from blood, collected roughly 46 days after vaccination. The receptor comes from a man aged 50-59 years who received an inactivated influenza vaccine. The CDR3 loop reads CASSLRGEIPYNEQFF. DNA of the CDR3: TGTGCCAGCTCCTTAAGGGGGGAGATTCCCTACAATGAGCAGTTCTTC.